This T cell receptor beta chain was recovered during a study of CD8 T cells in ankylosing spondylitis. Germline-derived CDR1 and CDR2 are SGHTA and FQGNSA. The germline V and J ends were trimmed by 0 bases and 8 bases, with 16 bases remaining between them. The length of the CDR3 is 15 residues. Quantitative barcoded 5'-RACE was used to prepare TCR beta libraries. TCRdb reprocessed the 5' RACE reads via MiXCR and lists one record per CDR3 protein. Of around 300,000 distinct CDR3 sequences listed, 11% are singletons. This clonotype was detected ten times or more. Its antigen remains unidentified. Study-wide points: In ankylosing spondylitis blood, a motif of roughly eight highly homologous TCR beta variants appeared characteristic. Disease-linked clones were CD8+ and relatively rare in peripheral blood.

The sample was blood, either unsorted or a sorted T cell fraction (not recorded which). The V gene is TRBV7-2, the J gene TRBJ1-2; the D gene is possibly TRBD1 (6 bases). This clonotype originated in a female donor with ankylosing spondylitis or in good health (not recorded which). CDR3 in amino acids: CASSLATARQGGYTF. Here the CDR3 DNA reads TGTGCCAGCAGCTTAGCCACAGCCCGCCAGGGGGGCTACACCTTC.